Sequencing of this T cell receptor beta chain was carried out in a study of human T cells and chemical hapten exposure. Overall study: Sensitizing treatment utilized 2% DPC over a roughly 2 cm by roughly 2 cm portion of upper inner arm skin. Study-wide results and limits: TCRs at high frequency, those above 1 in 1000, did not change with DPC sensitization.

V shed 0 bases and J shed 0 bases, with 11 bases lying between them. Germline V gene data show CDR1 as LNHDA and CDR2 as SQIVND (reference sequence). CDR3 length equals 17 residues. Sample time point: pre-sensitization, week 0. Treatment denoted: therapeutic diphenylcyclopropenone sensitization with weekly scalp DPC. Total RNA was isolated from unfractionated whole blood. One entry per CDR3 protein results from TCRdb running MiXCR on the RACE reads. The repertoire consists of about 34,000 distinct CDR3 sequences, with about 9.3% occurring once and the leading ten covering roughly 27%. This clonotype was detected ten times or more. Its target is unknown.

The sequencing used whole blood, collected in connection with sensitization to the hapten diphenylcyclopropenone (DPC). The source is a middle-aged man with alopecia areata. Some clones in this sample may be carry-over from other donors' samples. The chain joins TRBV19 to TRBJ2-2; D is unclear. CDR3 amino acids: CASSIDQAKANTGELFF. CDR3 in DNA: TGTGCCAGTAGTATAGATCAGGCCAAGGCGAACACCGGGGAGCTGTTTTTT.